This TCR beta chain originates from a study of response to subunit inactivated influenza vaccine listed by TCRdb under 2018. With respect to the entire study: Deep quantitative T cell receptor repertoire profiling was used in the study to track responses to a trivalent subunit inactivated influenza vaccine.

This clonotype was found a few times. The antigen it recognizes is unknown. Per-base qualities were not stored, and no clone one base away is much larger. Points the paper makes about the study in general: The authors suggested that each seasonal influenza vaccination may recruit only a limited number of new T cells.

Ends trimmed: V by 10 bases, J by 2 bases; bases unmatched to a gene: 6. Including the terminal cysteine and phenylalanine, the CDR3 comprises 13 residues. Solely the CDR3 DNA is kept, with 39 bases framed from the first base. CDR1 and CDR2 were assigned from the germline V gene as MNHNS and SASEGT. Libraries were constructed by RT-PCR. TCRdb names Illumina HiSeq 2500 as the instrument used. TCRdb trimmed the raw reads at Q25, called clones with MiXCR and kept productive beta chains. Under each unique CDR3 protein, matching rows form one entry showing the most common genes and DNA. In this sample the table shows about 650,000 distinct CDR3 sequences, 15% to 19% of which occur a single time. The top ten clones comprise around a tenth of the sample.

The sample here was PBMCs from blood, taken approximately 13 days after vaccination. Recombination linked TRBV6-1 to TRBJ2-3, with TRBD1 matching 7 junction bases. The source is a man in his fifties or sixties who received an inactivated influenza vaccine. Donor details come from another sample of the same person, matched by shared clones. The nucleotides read TGTGCCACCAACGGACAGGTCACAGATACGCAGTATTTT. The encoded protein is CATNGQVTDTQYF.